This T cell receptor (beta chain) was sequenced in a study of T cell responses to AZD1222 COVID-19 vaccine. Study observations and caveats: Regions 160-218 and 743-854 dominated among vaccine-associated CD4 TCRs spanning spike.

The CDR3 runs to 15 residues. Between the trimmed V and J ends, which lost 1 base and 5 bases, there was a span of 9 bases. Germline lookup yields CDR1 LGHDT and CDR2 YNNKEL (reference sequence). Comments on this clone: Its antigen is currently unknown.

Clones were read by immunoSEQ multiplex PCR, and TCRdb kept only the in-frame ones, dropping some. The profile shows 56,000 or so clones, nearly 80% of them singletons. This TCR was sampled from an adult who received the AZD1222 COVID-19 vaccine. V is TRBV3-1 (or the pseudogene TRBV3-2) and J is TRBJ1-6; D ambiguous. The sample here was peripheral blood, taken 28 days after the second AZD1222 dose. The CDR3 nucleotides read TGTGCCAGCAGCCAAGGGACGGGGAATAATTCACCCCTCCACTTT. It specifies CASSQGTGNNSPLHF.